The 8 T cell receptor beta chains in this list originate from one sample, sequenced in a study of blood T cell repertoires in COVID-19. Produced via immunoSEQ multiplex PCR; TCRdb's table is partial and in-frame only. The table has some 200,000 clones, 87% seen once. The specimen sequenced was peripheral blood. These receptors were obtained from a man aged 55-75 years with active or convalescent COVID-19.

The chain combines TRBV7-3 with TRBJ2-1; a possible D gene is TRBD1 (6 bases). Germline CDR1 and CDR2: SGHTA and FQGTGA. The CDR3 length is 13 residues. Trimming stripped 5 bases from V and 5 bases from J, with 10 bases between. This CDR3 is CASSLDSDNEQFF. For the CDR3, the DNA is TGTGCCAGCAGCCTGGACAGTGACAATGAGCAGTTCTTC.

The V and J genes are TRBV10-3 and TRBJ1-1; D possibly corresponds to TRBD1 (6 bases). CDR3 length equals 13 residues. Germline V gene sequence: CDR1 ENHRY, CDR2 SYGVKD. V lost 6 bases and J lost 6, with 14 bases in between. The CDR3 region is CAIRQGSDAEAFF. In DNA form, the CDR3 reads TGTGCCATCAGACAGGGTAGTGACGCTGAAGCTTTCTTT.

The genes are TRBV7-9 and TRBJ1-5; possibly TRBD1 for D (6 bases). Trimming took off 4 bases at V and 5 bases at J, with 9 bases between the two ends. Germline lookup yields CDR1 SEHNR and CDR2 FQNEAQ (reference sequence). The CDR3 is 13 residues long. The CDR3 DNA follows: TGTGCCAGCAGCTCCTACAGGGATCAGCCCCAGCATTTT. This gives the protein CASSSYRDQPQHF. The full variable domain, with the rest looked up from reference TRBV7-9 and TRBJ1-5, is DTGVSQNPRHKITKRGQNVTFRCDPISEHNRLYWYRQTLGQGPEFLTYFQNEAQLEKSRLLSDRFSAERPKGSFSTLEIQRTEQGDSAMYLCASSSYRDQPQHFGDGTRLSIL.

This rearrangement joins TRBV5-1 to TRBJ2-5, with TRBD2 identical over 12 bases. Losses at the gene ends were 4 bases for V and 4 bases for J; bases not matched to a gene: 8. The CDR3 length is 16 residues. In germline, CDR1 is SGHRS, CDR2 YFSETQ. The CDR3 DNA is TGCGCCAGCAGCGGACTAGCGGGGTCGACGGGAGAGACCCAGTACTTC. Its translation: CASSGLAGSTGETQYF.

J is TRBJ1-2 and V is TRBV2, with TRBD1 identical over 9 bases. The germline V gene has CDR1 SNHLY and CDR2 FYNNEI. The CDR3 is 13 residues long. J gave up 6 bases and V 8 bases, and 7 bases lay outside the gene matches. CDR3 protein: CASGWTGVDGYTF. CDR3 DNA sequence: TGTGCCAGCGGGTGGACAGGGGTAGATGGCTACACCTTC. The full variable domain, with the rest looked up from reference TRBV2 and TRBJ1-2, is EPEVTQTPSHQVTQMGQEVILRCVPISNHLYFYWYRQILGQKVEFLVSFYNNEISEKSEIFDDQFSVERPDGSNFTLKIRSTKLEDSAMYFCASGWTGVDGYTFGSGTRLTVV.

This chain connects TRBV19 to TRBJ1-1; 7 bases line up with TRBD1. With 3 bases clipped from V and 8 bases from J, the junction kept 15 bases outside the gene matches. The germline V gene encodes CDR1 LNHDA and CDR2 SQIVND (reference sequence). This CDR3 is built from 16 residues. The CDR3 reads CASSIGAGGTGREAFF. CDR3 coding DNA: TGTGCCAGTAGTATCGGGGCAGGGGGAACGGGCAGGGAAGCTTTCTTT.

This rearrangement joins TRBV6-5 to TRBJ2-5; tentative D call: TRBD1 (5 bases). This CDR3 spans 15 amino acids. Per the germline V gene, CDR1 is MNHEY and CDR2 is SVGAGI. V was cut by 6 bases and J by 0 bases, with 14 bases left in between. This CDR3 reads CASSTGRTYQETQYF. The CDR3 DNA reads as TGTGCCAGCAGCACCGGCCGGACATACCAAGAGACCCAGTACTTC.

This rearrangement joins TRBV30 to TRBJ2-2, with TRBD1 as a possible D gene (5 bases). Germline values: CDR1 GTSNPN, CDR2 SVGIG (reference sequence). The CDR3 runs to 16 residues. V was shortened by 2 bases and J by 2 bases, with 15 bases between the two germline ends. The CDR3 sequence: CAWSSPSTANTGELFF. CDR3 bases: TGTGCCTGGAGTTCCCCCTCGACAGCAAACACCGGGGAGCTGTTTTTT.